This passage covers 31 T cell receptor beta chains from one sample sequenced in a study of blood T cells in healthy people across ages. Combining a sample-barcoded 5' primer with a J-beta primer mix, a second PCR ran for about 7 to 11 cycles. TCRdb recomputed calls from the 5' RACE reads with MiXCR, one row per CDR3 protein. The sample has approximately 700,000 distinct CDR3 sequences; approximately 29% are singletons. Material: blood. These TCRs come from an elderly woman in good health.

This clonotype was seen more than once but under ten times. The chain combines TRBV19 with TRBJ1-2; a possible D gene is TRBD1 (6 bases). With 4 bases removed from V and 0 bases from J, the gap between germline ends came to 15 bases. The CDR3 sequence is 16 residues long. From germline, CDR1 is LNHDA and CDR2 SQIVND (reference sequence). The CDR3 nucleotides are TGTGCCAGTAGTAACATACAGGGAGGAGCTAACTATGGCTACACCTTC. Its protein product is CASSNIQGGANYGYTF.

This clonotype was detected many times. The chain uses TRBV7-9 and TRBJ1-5; possible D gene TRBD1, 6 bases. Germline V gene lookup returns CDR1 SEHNR and CDR2 FQNEAQ (reference sequence). The CDR3 is 18 amino acids. V lost 4 bases to trimming and J lost 0 bases, with 19 bases between them. CDR3 in amino acids: CASSSGGASSYSNQPQHF. The DNA for the CDR3 is TGTGCCAGCAGCTCGGGGGGGGCAAGCTCCTATAGCAATCAGCCCCAGCATTTT.

This clonotype was detected once. The rearrangement links TRBV4-3 to TRBJ2-5; D may be TRBD1 or TRBD2 (5 bases each). CDR3 length: 14 residues. V gave up 0 bases and J gave up 5 bases, with 10 bases separating them. The V gene's germline CDR1 is LGHNA and CDR2 YSLEER. CDR3 protein: CASSQEGTRETQYF. In DNA form, the CDR3 reads TGCGCCAGCAGCCAAGAAGGGACGCGCGAGACCCAGTACTTC.

This chain connects TRBV5-1 to TRBJ1-2; 7 nucleotides agree with TRBD1. CDR1 and CDR2 from the germline V gene are SGHRS and YFSETQ. There are 13 residues in the CDR3. Trimming at V came to 5 bases and at J to 4 bases, leaving 5 bases not matched to a gene. This CDR3 reads CASSSRDSYGYTF. The CDR3 DNA reads TGCGCCAGCAGTTCCCGGGACAGCTATGGCTACACCTTC. Full variable domain (missing parts from reference TRBV5-1 and TRBJ1-2): KAGVTQTPRYLIKTRGQQVTLSCSPISGHRSVSWYQQTPGQGLQFLFEYFSETQRNKGNFPGRFSGRQFSNSRSEMNVSTLELGDSALYLCASSSRDSYGYTFGSGTRLTVV.

This clonotype was picked up many times. The rearrangement joins TRBV20-1 to TRBJ2-7; the D gene could be TRBD1 or TRBD2 (5 bases each). The CDR3 contains 14 residues. Germline loops: CDR1 DFQATT, CDR2 SNEGSKA (reference sequence). Deletions cut 1 base from V and 5 bases from J, with 15 bases between. Written as DNA, the CDR3 is TGCAGTGCTAGAGCCAGGGTGGGGGTGAACGAGCAGTACTTC. As protein: CSARARVGVNEQYF.

The chain carries TRBV7-2 and TRBJ1-4; D is possibly TRBD1 (6 bases). The CDR3 runs 16 residues. V lost 2 bases and J lost 0, with 10 bases in between. Germline V lookup: CDR1 SGHTA, CDR2 FQGNSA. The CDR3 region is CASSLQGTATNEKLFF. CDR3 nucleotide sequence: TGTGCCAGCAGCTTACAGGGGACTGCAACTAATGAAAAACTGTTTTTT.

In its sample, this clonotype was seen many times. This chain connects TRBV7-2 to TRBJ2-7, with D unresolved. Germline values: CDR1 SGHTA, CDR2 FQGNSA. Trimming stripped 5 bases from V and 7 bases from J, with 15 bases between. The CDR3 has 13 residues. CDR3 in amino acids: CASSLGRSSEQYF. Written as DNA, the CDR3 is TGTGCCAGCAGCCTTGGACGCTCGAGTGAGCAGTACTTC.

This clonotype was detected ten times or more. Since a much larger clone is just one base distant, this may be a read error. The CDR3, as DNA: TGCAGTATGGAACTAGCGGGGGGGCCGAGGGAGACCCAGTACTTC. It encodes CSMELAGGPRETQYF. The chain combines TRBV20-1 with TRBJ2-5, with 13 bases identical to TRBD2. This CDR3 comprises 15 residues. With 8 bases clipped from V and 5 bases from J, the junction kept 11 bases outside the gene matches. The germline V gene has CDR1 DFQATT and CDR2 SNEGSKA (reference sequence).

This chain joins TRBV20-1 and TRBJ1-4; no firm D call. The CDR3 has 13 amino acids. Trimming removed 0 bases from V and 8 bases from J, with 10 bases in between. In germline, CDR1 is DFQATT, CDR2 SNEGSKA (reference sequence). The CDR3, as DNA: TGCAGTGCTAGAGATCGCCGGAGGGAAAAACTGTTTTTT. Translation gives CSARDRRREKLFF.

The chain is built from TRBV18 and TRBJ2-1; D not certain. Trimming took 5 bases from V and 5 from J, leaving 16 bases between them. The germline CDR1 and CDR2 sequences are KGHSH and LQKENI. This CDR3 has 15 amino acids. The DNA of the CDR3 is TGTGCCAGCTCAGCGGAAAGAAGGAAACACAATGAGCAGTTCTTC. Amino acids: CASSAERRKHNEQFF.

This clonotype was seen repeatedly, ten times or more. This chain links TRBV24-1 with TRBJ2-1; tentative D call: TRBD2 (5 bases). CDR3 length: 12 residues. Germline CDR1 KGHDR, CDR2 SFDVKD. V lost 1 base and J lost 15, with 12 bases in between. For the CDR3, the DNA is TGTGCCACCAGTGATTTTGGACTCTCCGTGTTCTTC. Its translation: CATSDFGLSVFF.

J is TRBJ1-1 and V is TRBV2, with 12 bases aligning to TRBD1. V dropped 6 bases and J dropped 3; count of bases not matched to a gene: 8. Germline V gives CDR1 SNHLY, CDR2 FYNNEI. CDR3 size: 16 residues. CDR3 DNA sequence: TGTGCCAGCAGGGGACAGGGGGCGATTTTGGACACTGAAGCTTTCTTT. Its protein is CASRGQGAILDTEAFF. Supplemented by reference TRBV2 and TRBJ1-1, the full variable domain reads EPEVTQTPSHQVTQMGQEVILRCVPISNHLYFYWYRQILGQKVEFLVSFYNNEISEKSEIFDDQFSVERPDGSNFTLKIRSTKLEDSAMYFCASRGQGAILDTEAFFGQGTRLTVV.

The chain employs TRBV5-1 and TRBJ2-2, with 9 bases matching TRBD2. Germline assignment: CDR1 SGHRS and CDR2 YFSETQ. Losses at the gene ends were 7 bases for V and 4 bases for J; bases not matched to a gene: 5. The CDR3 totals 14 residues. The CDR3: CASRTSVGTGELFF. Written as DNA, the CDR3 is TGCGCCAGCCGGACTAGCGTGGGCACCGGGGAGCTGTTTTTT.

At least ten counts were recorded for this clonotype. The chain employs TRBV7-3 and TRBJ2-7; D uncertain. CDR1 SGHTA and CDR2 FQGTGA come from the germline V gene. V shed 4 bases and J shed 5 bases, with 12 bases lying between them. The CDR3 sequence is 13 residues long. Written as DNA, the CDR3 is TGTGCCAGCAGCTCCACCCCCTTTCACGAGCAGTACTTC. This encodes CASSSTPFHEQYF.

At least ten counts were recorded for this clonotype. The chain employs TRBV30 and TRBJ2-5; D is uncertain. Germline V CDR1 and CDR2: GTSNPN, SVGIG (reference sequence). V lost 0 bases, J lost 2 bases, and 10 bases lay in between. The CDR3 loop spans 14 amino acids. The CDR3 region is CAWSVRQYQETQYF. Written as DNA, the CDR3 is TGTGCCTGGAGTGTAAGGCAGTATCAAGAGACCCAGTACTTC. The whole variable domain, remainder taken from reference TRBV30 and TRBJ2-5, is SQTIHQWPATLVQPVGSPLSLECTVEGTSNPNLYWYRQAAGRGLQLLFYSVGIGQISSEVPQNLSASRPQDRQFILSSKKLLLSDSGFYLCAWSVRQYQETQYFGPGTRLLVL.

This clonotype was seen a handful of times. The rearrangement joins TRBV7-8 to TRBJ1-1; D gene unclear. Trimming pared 0 bases from V and 2 bases from J, leaving 7 bases between. Germline V gene lookup returns CDR1 SGHVS and CDR2 FQNEAQ. This CDR3 is built from 14 residues. CDR3 nucleotides: TGTGCCAGCAGCTTAGCTGCCTCCAACACTGAAGCTTTCTTT. It yields the protein CASSLAASNTEAFF. Complete variable domain (other parts from reference TRBV7-8 and TRBJ1-1): GAGVSQSPRYKVAKRGQDVALRCDPISGHVSLFWYQQALGQGPEFLTYFQNEAQLDKSGLPSDRFFAERPEGSVSTLKIQRTQQEDSAVYLCASSLAASNTEAFFGQGTRLTVV.

Notes on this clonotype: Given a much more abundant clone one base away, this may be a read error. This rearrangement joins TRBV2 to TRBJ1-1; D ambiguous. Looked up from germline, CDR1 is SNHLY and CDR2 is FYNNEI. The length of the CDR3 is 14 residues. V dropped 3 bases and J dropped 0 bases, with 8 bases sitting between them. CDR3 amino acids: CASSEDWVNTEAFF. CDR3 DNA: TGTGCCAGCAGTGAGGACTGGGTGAACACTGAAGCTTTCTTT.

The rearrangement joins TRBV7-2 to TRBJ2-3; no clear D. In germline, CDR1 is SGHTA, CDR2 FQGNSA. V gave up 0 bases and J gave up 9 bases, with 10 bases separating them. The CDR3 is 13 amino acids. CDR3 sequence reads: CASSLAGGPTQYF. Written as DNA, the CDR3 is TGTGCCAGCAGCTTAGCTGGCGGACCGACGCAGTATTTT.

This clonotype was seen a few times. V is TRBV7-2 and J is TRBJ2-7; D call uncertain. The CDR3 extends over 15 amino acids. Trimming pared 4 bases from V and 7 bases from J, leaving 20 bases between. Germline V gene sequence: CDR1 SGHTA, CDR2 FQGNSA. The CDR3 DNA sequence: TGTGCCAGCAGCTCCGATTTTTTTTCACTGTATGAGCAGTACTTC. Its protein product is CASSSDFFSLYEQYF.

This clonotype turned up a few times. The rearrangement links TRBV20-1 to TRBJ2-4; 11 bases are shared with TRBD2. The end of the DNA is better explained by TRBJ2-7, so the J call may be wrong. The germline gives CDR1 DFQATT, CDR2 SNEGSKA (reference sequence). This CDR3 is built from 13 residues. Here the CDR3 DNA reads TGCAGTGCCCCTCTAGCGGGGGGCTACGAGCAGTACTTC. It encodes CSAPLAGGYEQYF.

The chain employs TRBV5-1 and TRBJ2-5; 7 nucleotides match TRBD2. The V gene's germline CDR1 is SGHRS and CDR2 YFSETQ. The junction had 10 bases not matched to a gene; V was cut back by 4 bases and J by 1 base. CDR3 length equals 16 residues. The CDR3 spells CASSTGDYFSQETQYF. CDR3 sequence (DNA): TGCGCCAGCAGCACTGGGGACTATTTTAGCCAAGAGACCCAGTACTTC.

The chain is built from TRBV30 and TRBJ2-1; D possibly uses TRBD1 or TRBD2 (5 bases each). This CDR3 is built from 13 residues. Germline V CDR1 and CDR2: GTSNPN, SVGIG (reference sequence). Trimming left V 3 bases short and J 15 bases short, with 21 bases between. Here the CDR3 DNA reads TGTGCCTGGAGCCCATTATTAGGGACCAATCCGTTCTTC. Protein: CAWSPLLGTNPFF.

Notes on this clonotype: A much larger clone lies a single base off, so this may be a read error. This chain connects TRBV20-1 to TRBJ2-5; D uncertain. The CDR3 contains 15 residues. Trimming pared 0 bases from V and 0 bases from J, leaving 11 bases between. Germline-derived CDR1 and CDR2 are DFQATT and SNEGSKA (reference sequence). This CDR3 is CSAREGRPNQETQYF. CDR3 in DNA: TGCAGTGCTAGAGAGGGCAGACCCAACCAAGAGACCCAGTACTTC.

This clonotype was detected a few times. The chain links TRBV2 to TRBJ1-2, with D possibly matching TRBD1 (6 bases). V lost 7 bases and J lost 2, with 20 bases in between. Germline CDR1 SNHLY, CDR2 FYNNEI. The CDR3 length is 16 residues. The CDR3 sequence: CASTLMGAALNYGYTF. The CDR3 nucleotides read TGTGCCAGCACCCTGATGGGGGCCGCCTTGAACTATGGCTACACCTTC.

This clonotype was recorded many times. J is TRBJ2-7 and V is TRBV20-1, with no clear D. Per the germline V gene, CDR1 is DFQATT and CDR2 is SNEGSKA (reference sequence). This CDR3 is 12 amino acids long. Trimming pared 4 bases from V and 7 bases from J, leaving 14 bases between. The CDR3, as DNA: TGCAGTGCTACCCAGGACGGGTTGGAGCAGTACTTC. The encoded protein is CSATQDGLEQYF.

This clonotype was counted at least ten times. V gene TRBV6-5 combines with J gene TRBJ2-6; D unresolved. In germline, CDR1 is MNHEY, CDR2 SVGAGI. This CDR3 has 15 amino acids. Trimming cost V 6 bases and J 0 bases, with 9 bases left between them. The CDR3 sequence is CASSKQRSGANVLTF. In DNA, the CDR3 is TGTGCCAGCAGCAAACAACGCTCTGGGGCCAACGTCCTGACTTTC.

This clonotype was observed a few times. The rearrangement uses TRBV27 and TRBJ2-7; D is perhaps TRBD1 or TRBD2 (5 bases each). The J call may be wrong; the DNA end is better matched by TRBJ2-5. The CDR3 loop spans 15 amino acids. Germline V CDR1 and CDR2: MNHEY, SMNVEV (reference sequence). The DNA for the CDR3 is TGTGCCAGCATTCCCCCAGGGACGGATGAAGAGACCCAGTACTTC. Its protein product is CASIPPGTDEETQYF.

This clonotype was recorded a few times. This sequence joins TRBV11-2 and TRBJ2-2, with D possibly being TRBD1 (6 bases). Trimming shortened V by 0 bases and J by 0 bases, and 14 bases separated the two germline ends. From germline, CDR1 is SGHAT and CDR2 FQNNGV. The CDR3 sequence is 18 residues long. In DNA form, the CDR3 reads TGTGCCAGCAGCTTAGATCCCCCAGGGGCGGCGAACACCGGGGAGCTGTTTTTT. Residues: CASSLDPPGAANTGELFF.

A few counts support this clonotype. The CDR3 region has the DNA TGCAGCGTCACAGGGGACTCTGGAAACACCATATATTTT. Translated: CSVTGDSGNTIYF. The genes are TRBV29-1 and TRBJ1-3; TRBD1 matches 7 bases. The CDR3 length is 13 residues. From germline, CDR1 is SQVTM and CDR2 ANQGSEA. The ends lost 6 bases at V and 0 bases at J; junction bases unmatched: 2.

This clonotype has at least ten counts. This chain uses TRBV20-1 with TRBJ2-5; D is uncertain. CDR3 length: 13 amino acids. From germline, CDR1 is DFQATT and CDR2 SNEGSKA (reference sequence). V dropped 6 bases and J dropped 4 bases, with 15 bases sitting between them. The CDR3 sequence is CSAGRGTRETQYF. Written as DNA, the CDR3 is TGCAGTGCCGGACGCGGAACGAGAGAGACCCAGTACTTC.

This clonotype was counted at least ten times. The chain recombines TRBV30 with TRBJ2-1; TRBD2 matches at 7 bases. Germline loops: CDR1 GTSNPN, CDR2 SVGIG (reference sequence). CDR3 length: 15 amino acids. V gave up 0 bases and J gave up 6 bases; unmatched junction bases: 8. CDR3 residues: CAWSVQPSGSNEQFF. In DNA form, the CDR3 reads TGTGCCTGGAGTGTACAGCCTAGCGGTTCCAATGAGCAGTTCTTC.